The sequence of this TCR beta chain was determined in a study of CXCR3-negative and CXCR3-positive naive CD8 T cells. Study in general: Overall TRB read output was 120 million to 150 million, and each library contained about 1.5 +/- 0.3 million reads. Points from the study as a whole: Comparably high diversity was seen in both naive subsets, and much lower diversity in memory CD8+ cells. Cryopreserved PBMCs had partly decreased CXCR3 expression; fresh PBMCs were used in most assays. Naive cells with CXCR3 showed TRB CDR3s that were more hydrophobic than those in CXCR3-negative naive cells. Surface CD5 looked about the same in the naive subsets, so the authors worked out TCR strength from TRB CDR3 properties.

UMI-labeled 5' RACE TRB cDNA libraries were prepared from the cells. Each CDR3 protein gets one entry in TCRdb, which reprocessed the 5' RACE reads and gives no DNA. The sample's table shows more than 75,000 distinct CDR3 sequences. Germline loops: CDR1 SQVTM, CDR2 ANQGSEA. The CDR3 contains 12 residues. Turning to this clonotype: Its cognate antigen is unknown.

The specimen sequenced was naive CXCR3+ CD8+ T cells from blood. The subset: CD45RO-CCR7+CD27+CD95- naive CD8+ T cells expressing CXCR3 (TNR3+). The chain employs TRBV29-1 and TRBJ2-2; absent DNA, TCRdb's TRBD2 call cannot be checked. This TCR came from a human donor in good health. Some clones in this sample may be carry-over from other donors' samples. The CDR3 is CSVVRGAGELFF.